A selection of T cell receptor beta chains follows, all from one sample in a study of blood T cell repertoires in COVID-19. The table came from immunoSEQ multiplex PCR; TCRdb's copy has only in-frame clones and leaves some out. Of about 92,000 clones listed, around nine tenths are singletons. Material: peripheral blood. Receptor source: an older woman with COVID-19, enrolled during active disease. CDR3s include the opening cysteine and the closing phenylalanine or tryptophan. D genes are given only for firm matches. A clone size is listed for some rows: how often the clone was seen (once, few, many), or a class if it is expanded.

TRBV24-1	-	TRBJ2-2	-	CATSDGRLGTGELFF	TGTGCCACCAGTGACGGCAGACTAGGCACCGGGGAGCTGTTTTTT
TRBV18	-	TRBJ1-5	once	CASSVDRHNQPQHF	TGTGCCAGCTCTGTAGATCGACACAATCAGCCCCAGCATTTT
TRBV5-1	TRBD2	TRBJ2-2	-	CASSLRGLAAGELFF	TGCGCCAGCAGCCTCCGCGGACTAGCGGCCGGGGAGCTGTTTTTT
TRBV5-6	TRBD1	TRBJ2-3	-	CASSWARDRKTDTQYF	TGTGCCAGCAGCTGGGCCCGGGACAGGAAGACAGATACGCAGTATTTT
TRBV5-1	-	TRBJ2-5	once	CASSLRGGQKETQYF	TGCGCCAGCAGCTTGAGGGGTGGACAGAAAGAGACCCAGTACTTC
TRBV7-2	-	TRBJ1-5	-	CASSLRGMGNQPQHF	TGTGCCAGCAGCCTGAGAGGAATGGGCAATCAGCCCCAGCATTTT
TRBV7-3	-	TRBJ2-2	-	CASSLWGRQNTGELFF	TGTGCCAGCAGCTTATGGGGCAGACAGAACACCGGGGAGCTGTTTTTT
TRBV5-1	-	TRBJ2-2	medium-sized	CASQGLNTGELFF	TGCGCCAGCCAGGGTTTGAACACCGGGGAGCTGTTTTTT
TRBV12-3/TRBV12-4	-	TRBJ2-2	-	CASSLQNTGELFF	TGTGCCAGCAGTTTACAGAACACCGGGGAGCTGTTTTTT
TRBV9	TRBD1	TRBJ1-2	once	CASSPTGGNYGYTF	TGTGCCAGCAGCCCGACAGGGGGCAACTATGGCTACACCTTC
TRBV7-2	TRBD2	TRBJ2-7	-	CASSFIAGGRYEQYF	TGTGCCAGCAGCTTCATAGCGGGGGGCAGGTACGAGCAGTACTTC
TRBV5-1	TRBD1	TRBJ1-1	-	CASSLLDRGVPTEAFF	TGCGCCAGCAGCTTACTTGACAGGGGAGTTCCGACTGAAGCTTTCTTT
TRBV3-1/TRBV3-2	TRBD1	TRBJ1-1	once	CASSRKTGVGVAFF	TGTGCCAGCAGCCGGAAGACAGGGGTGGGAGTTGCTTTCTTT
TRBV2	TRBD1	TRBJ1-1	-	CASDRGASTEAFF	TGTGCCTCGGACAGGGGCGCTTCCACTGAAGCTTTCTTT
TRBV5-4	-	TRBJ2-2	once	CASSLDLRRDTGELFF	TGTGCCAGCAGCTTGGACTTGCGCAGGGACACCGGGGAGCTGTTTTTT
TRBV28	TRBD2	TRBJ2-5	-	CASSLVATSGGRQETQYF	TGTGCCAGCAGTTTAGTTGCGACTAGCGGGGGCCGCCAAGAGACCCAGTACTTC
TRBV24-1	TRBD1	TRBJ2-7	-	CATSDTDGTGGAIYEQYF	TGTGCCACCAGTGATACCGACGGGACAGGGGGCGCGATATACGAGCAGTACTTC
TRBV27	TRBD1	TRBJ2-7	-	CASSAPGRGHGEQYF	TGTGCCAGCAGTGCCCCGGGAAGGGGGCACGGGGAGCAGTACTTC
TRBV6-1	-	TRBJ1-3	-	CASSEYPGQRSGNTIYF	TGTGCCAGCAGTGAGTATCCAGGACAGCGCTCTGGAAACACCATATATTTT
TRBV10-1	TRBD1	TRBJ1-4	-	CAKGQVGTNEKLFF	TGCGCCAAGGGACAGGTGGGAACTAATGAAAAACTGTTTTTT
TRBV3-1/TRBV3-2	-	TRBJ2-2	-	CASSQDRAGELFF	TGTGCCAGCAGCCAAGATAGAGCCGGGGAGCTGTTTTTT
TRBV7-2	-	TRBJ1-2	-	CASSLDSAGYTF	TGTGCCAGCAGCTTAGATAGTGCTGGCTACACCTTC
TRBV6-1	TRBD1	TRBJ1-2	-	CASTRDRADYGYTF	TGTGCCAGCACCAGAGACAGGGCTGACTATGGCTACACCTTC